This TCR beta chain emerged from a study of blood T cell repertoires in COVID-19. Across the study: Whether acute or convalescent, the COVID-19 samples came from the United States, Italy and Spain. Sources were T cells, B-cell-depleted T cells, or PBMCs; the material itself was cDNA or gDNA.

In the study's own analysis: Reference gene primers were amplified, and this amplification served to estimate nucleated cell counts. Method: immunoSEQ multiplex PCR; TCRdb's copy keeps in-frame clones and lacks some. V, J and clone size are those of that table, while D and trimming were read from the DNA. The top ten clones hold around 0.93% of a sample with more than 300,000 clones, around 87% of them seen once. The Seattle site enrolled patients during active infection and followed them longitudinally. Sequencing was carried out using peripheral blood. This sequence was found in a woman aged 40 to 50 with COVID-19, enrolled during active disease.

The CDR3, as DNA: TGTGCCAGCAGCCTGGGACAGGGACCGGATACGCAGTATTTT. It encodes CASSLGQGPDTQYF. The chain is built from TRBV5-5 and TRBJ2-3; 9 positions agree with TRBD1. The CDR3 contains 14 residues. Germline V gene lookup returns CDR1 SGHKS and CDR2 YYEKEE (reference sequence). Trimming took 4 bases from V and 6 from J; bases not matched to a gene: 6.